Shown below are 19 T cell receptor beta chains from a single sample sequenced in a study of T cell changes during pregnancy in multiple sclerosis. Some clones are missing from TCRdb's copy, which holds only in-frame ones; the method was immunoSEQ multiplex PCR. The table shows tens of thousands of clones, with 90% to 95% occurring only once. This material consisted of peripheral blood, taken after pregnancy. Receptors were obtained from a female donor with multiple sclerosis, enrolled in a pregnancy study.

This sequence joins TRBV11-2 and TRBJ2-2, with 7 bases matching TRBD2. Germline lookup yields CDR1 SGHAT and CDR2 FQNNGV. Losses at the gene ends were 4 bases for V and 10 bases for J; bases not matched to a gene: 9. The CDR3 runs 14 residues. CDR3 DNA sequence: TGTGCCAGCAGCTCCCTTCGGGGGGATGCGGAGCTGTTTTTT. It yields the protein CASSSLRGDAELFF.

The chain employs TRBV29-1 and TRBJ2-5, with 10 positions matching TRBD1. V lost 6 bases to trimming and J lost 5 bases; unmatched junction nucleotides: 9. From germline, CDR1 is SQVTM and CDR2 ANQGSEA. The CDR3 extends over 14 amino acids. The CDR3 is CSVHDRGRGETQYF. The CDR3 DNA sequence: TGCAGCGTACACGACAGGGGGCGCGGGGAGACCCAGTACTTC.

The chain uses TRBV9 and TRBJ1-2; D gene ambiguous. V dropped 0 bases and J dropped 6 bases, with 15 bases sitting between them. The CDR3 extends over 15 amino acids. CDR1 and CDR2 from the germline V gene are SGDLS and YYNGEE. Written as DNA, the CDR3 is TGTGCCAGCAGCGTAGGAACATTTCCCTCTCATGGCTACACCTTC. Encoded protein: CASSVGTFPSHGYTF. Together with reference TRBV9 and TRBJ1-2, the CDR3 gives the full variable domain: DSGVTQTPKHLITATGQRVTLRCSPRSGDLSVYWYQQSLDQGLQFLIQYYNGEERAKGNILERFSAQQFPDLHSELNLSSLELGDSALYFCASSVGTFPSHGYTFGSGTRLTVV.

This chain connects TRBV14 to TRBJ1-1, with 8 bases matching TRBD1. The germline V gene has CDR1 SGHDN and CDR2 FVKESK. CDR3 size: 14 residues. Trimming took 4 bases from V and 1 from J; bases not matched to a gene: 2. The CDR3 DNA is TGTGCCAGCAGCCTAGGACAGGGGAACACTGAAGCTTTCTTT. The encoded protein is CASSLGQGNTEAFF.

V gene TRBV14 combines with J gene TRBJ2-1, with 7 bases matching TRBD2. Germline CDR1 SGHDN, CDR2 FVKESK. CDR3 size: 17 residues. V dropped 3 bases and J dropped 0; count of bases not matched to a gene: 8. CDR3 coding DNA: TGTGCCAGCAGCCAGTCTGCGGGGGTTAACTCCTACAATGAGCAGTTCTTC. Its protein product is CASSQSAGVNSYNEQFF.

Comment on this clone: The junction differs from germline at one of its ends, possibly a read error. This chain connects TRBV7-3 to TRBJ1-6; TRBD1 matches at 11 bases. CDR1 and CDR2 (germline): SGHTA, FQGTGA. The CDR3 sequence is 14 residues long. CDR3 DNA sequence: TGTGCCGGCAGCTTAGGGACAGGGGGTTCACCCCTCCACTTT. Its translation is CAGSLGTGGSPLHF.

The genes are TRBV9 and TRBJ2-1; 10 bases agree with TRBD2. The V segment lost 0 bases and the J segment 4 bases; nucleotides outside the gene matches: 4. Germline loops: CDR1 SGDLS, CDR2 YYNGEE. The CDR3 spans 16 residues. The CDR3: CASSVASGGPYNEQFF. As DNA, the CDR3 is TGTGCCAGCAGCGTAGCTAGCGGGGGACCTTACAATGAGCAGTTCTTC. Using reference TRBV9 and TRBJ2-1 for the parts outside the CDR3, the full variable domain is DSGVTQTPKHLITATGQRVTLRCSPRSGDLSVYWYQQSLDQGLQFLIQYYNGEERAKGNILERFSAQQFPDLHSELNLSSLELGDSALYFCASSVASGGPYNEQFFGPGTRLTVL.

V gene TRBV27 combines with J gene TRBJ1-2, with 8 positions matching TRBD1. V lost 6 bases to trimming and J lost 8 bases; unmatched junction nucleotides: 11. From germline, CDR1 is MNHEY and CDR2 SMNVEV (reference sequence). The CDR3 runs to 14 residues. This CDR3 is CASSFHGTGGGYTF. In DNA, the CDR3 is TGTGCCAGCAGCTTCCACGGGACAGGTGGCGGCTACACCTTC.

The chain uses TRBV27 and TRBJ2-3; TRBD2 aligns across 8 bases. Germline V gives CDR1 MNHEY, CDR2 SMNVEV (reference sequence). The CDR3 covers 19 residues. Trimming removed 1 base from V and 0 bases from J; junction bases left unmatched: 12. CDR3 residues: CASSLYSGLAGSSTDTQYF. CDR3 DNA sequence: TGTGCCAGCAGTTTATATAGCGGCTTAGCGGGATCTAGCACAGATACGCAGTATTTT.

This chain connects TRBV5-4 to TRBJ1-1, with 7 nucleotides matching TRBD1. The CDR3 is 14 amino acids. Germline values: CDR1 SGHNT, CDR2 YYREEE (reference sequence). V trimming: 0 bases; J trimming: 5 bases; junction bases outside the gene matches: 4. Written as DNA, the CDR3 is TGTGCCAGCAGCTTGGAACAGGGGATGACTGAAGCTTTCTTT. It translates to CASSLEQGMTEAFF.

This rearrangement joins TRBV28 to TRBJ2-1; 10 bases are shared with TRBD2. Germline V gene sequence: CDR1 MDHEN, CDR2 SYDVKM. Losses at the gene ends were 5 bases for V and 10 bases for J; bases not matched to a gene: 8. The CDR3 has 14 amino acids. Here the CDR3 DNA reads TGTGCCAGCAGTCAGGTAGCGGGGGGAGTGGAGCAGTTCTTC. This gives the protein CASSQVAGGVEQFF.

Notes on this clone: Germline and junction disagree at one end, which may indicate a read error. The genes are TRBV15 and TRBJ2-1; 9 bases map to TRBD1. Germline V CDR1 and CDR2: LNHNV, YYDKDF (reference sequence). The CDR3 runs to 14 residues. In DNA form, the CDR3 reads TGTGCCACCCGCAGACAGGGGGTGTTCAATGAGCAGTTCTTC. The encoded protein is CATRRQGVFNEQFF.

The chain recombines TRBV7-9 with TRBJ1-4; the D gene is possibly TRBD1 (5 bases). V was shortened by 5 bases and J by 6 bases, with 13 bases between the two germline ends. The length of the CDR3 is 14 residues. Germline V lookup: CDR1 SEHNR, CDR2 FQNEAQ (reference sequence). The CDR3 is CASSPGGGDEKLFF. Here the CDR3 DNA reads TGTGCCAGCAGCCCGGGCGGGGGGGATGAAAAACTGTTTTTT.

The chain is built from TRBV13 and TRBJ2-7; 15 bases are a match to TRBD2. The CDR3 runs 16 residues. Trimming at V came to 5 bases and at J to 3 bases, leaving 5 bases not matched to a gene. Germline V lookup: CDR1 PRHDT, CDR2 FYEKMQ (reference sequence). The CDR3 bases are TGTGCCAGCAGCGCCGGACTAGCGGGGGGGAACTACGAGCAGTACTTC. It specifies CASSAGLAGGNYEQYF.

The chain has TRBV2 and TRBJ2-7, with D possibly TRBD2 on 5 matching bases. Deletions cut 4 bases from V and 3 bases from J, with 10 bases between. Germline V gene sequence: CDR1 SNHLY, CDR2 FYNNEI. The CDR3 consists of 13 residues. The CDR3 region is CASSAREFYEQYF. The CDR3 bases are TGTGCCAGCAGTGCACGGGAATTCTACGAGCAGTACTTC.

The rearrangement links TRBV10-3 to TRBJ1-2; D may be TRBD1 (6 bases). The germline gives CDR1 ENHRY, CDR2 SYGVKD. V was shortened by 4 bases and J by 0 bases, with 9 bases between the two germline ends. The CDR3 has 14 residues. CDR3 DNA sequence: TGTGCCATCAGTGTCGACAGGACTAACTATGGCTACACCTTC. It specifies CAISVDRTNYGYTF.

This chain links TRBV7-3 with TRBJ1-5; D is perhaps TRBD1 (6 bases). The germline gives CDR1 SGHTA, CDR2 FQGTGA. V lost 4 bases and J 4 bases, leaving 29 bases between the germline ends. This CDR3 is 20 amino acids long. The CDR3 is CASSSPNRTDLEQRNQPQHF. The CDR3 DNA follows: TGTGCCAGCAGCTCACCTAACCGGACAGACCTAGAGCAAAGGAATCAGCCCCAGCATTTT. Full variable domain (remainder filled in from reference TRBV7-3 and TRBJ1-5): GAGVSQTPSNKVTEKGKYVELRCDPISGHTALYWYRQSLGQGPEFLIYFQGTGAADDSGLPNDRFFAVRPEGSVSTLKIQRTERGDSAVYLCASSSPNRTDLEQRNQPQHFGDGTRLSIL.

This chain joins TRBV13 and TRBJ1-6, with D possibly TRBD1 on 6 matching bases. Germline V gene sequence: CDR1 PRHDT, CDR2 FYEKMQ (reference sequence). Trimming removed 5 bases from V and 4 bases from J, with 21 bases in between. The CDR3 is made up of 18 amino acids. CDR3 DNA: TGTGCCAGCAGCCCCTACTATTCGGACAGCTATTATAATTCACCCCTCCACTTT. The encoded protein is CASSPYYSDSYYNSPLHF. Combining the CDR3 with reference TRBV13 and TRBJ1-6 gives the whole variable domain AAGVIQSPRHLIKEKRETATLKCYPIPRHDTVYWYQQGPGQDPQFLISFYEKMQSDKGSIPDRFSAQQFSDYHSELNMSSLELGDSALYFCASSPYYSDSYYNSPLHFGNGTRLTVT.

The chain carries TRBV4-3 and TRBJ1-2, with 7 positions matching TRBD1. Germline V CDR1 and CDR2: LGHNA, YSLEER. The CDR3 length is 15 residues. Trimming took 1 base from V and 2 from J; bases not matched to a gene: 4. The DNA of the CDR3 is TGCGCCAGCAGCCAAGTTCAGGGACAGAACTATGGCTACACCTTC. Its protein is CASSQVQGQNYGYTF.